The 26 T cell receptor beta chains in this list originate from one sample, sequenced in a study of cytomegalovirus exposure and HLA in healthy donors. This PCR relied on a set of 60 Vbeta primers and 13 Jbeta primers. Sequenced by immunoSEQ multiplex PCR; TCRdb stores in-frame clones only, minus some. Of 100,000 or so clones listed, 65% to 80% are singletons. Sequenced input: PBMCs. These receptors were collected from a woman aged 45-60 years in good health and CMV-seropositive.

This rearrangement joins TRBV21-1 to TRBJ1-2. TRBV21-1 is a pseudogene segment. The CDR3 runs to 13 residues. This CDR3 is CASSKKGTYGYTF. The CDR3 DNA is TGTGCCAGCAGCAAAAAAGGGACTTATGGCTACACCTTC.

This clone was counted a few times. V gene TRBV6-6 combines with J gene TRBJ1-4, with D tentatively TRBD1 (5 bases). The germline V and J ends were trimmed by 0 bases and 8 bases, with 10 bases remaining between them. The CDR3 runs 14 residues. Germline loops: CDR1 MNHNY, CDR2 SVGAGI (reference sequence). CDR3 in amino acids: CASSYSGREEKLFF. The CDR3 DNA reads as TGTGCCAGCAGTTACTCAGGCAGGGAAGAAAAACTGTTTTTT.

The chain has TRBV2 and TRBJ1-1; D gene ambiguous. CDR3 length equals 12 residues. Trimming left V 4 bases short and J 7 bases short, with 10 bases between. Germline CDR1 is SNHLY and CDR2 is FYNNEI. The CDR3 region is CASSAGISEAFF. In nucleotides, the CDR3 is TGTGCCAGCAGTGCGGGTATCAGTGAAGCTTTCTTT. The whole variable domain, filled in from reference TRBV2 and TRBJ1-1, reads EPEVTQTPSHQVTQMGQEVILRCVPISNHLYFYWYRQILGQKVEFLVSFYNNEISEKSEIFDDQFSVERPDGSNFTLKIRSTKLEDSAMYFCASSAGISEAFFGQGTRLTVV.

The chain employs TRBV9 and TRBJ1-5; D gene ambiguous. V was clipped by 4 bases and J by 0 bases, with 8 bases between them. Germline loops: CDR1 SGDLS, CDR2 YYNGEE. This CDR3 is built from 14 residues. The CDR3 sequence: CASSNSNSNQPQHF. The CDR3 DNA is TGTGCCAGCAGCAACAGCAATAGCAATCAGCCCCAGCATTTT.

V usage is TRBV9 and J usage is TRBJ1-3; D unresolved. The V gene lost 4 bases and the J gene lost 1 base, with 12 bases spanning the gap. The CDR3 runs to 15 residues. The V gene's germline CDR1 is SGDLS and CDR2 YYNGEE. The CDR3 DNA reads as TGTGCCAGCAGCTTTAGAACGGGATCTGGAAACACCATATATTTT. This encodes CASSFRTGSGNTIYF. Complete variable domain (other parts from reference TRBV9 and TRBJ1-3): DSGVTQTPKHLITATGQRVTLRCSPRSGDLSVYWYQQSLDQGLQFLIQYYNGEERAKGNILERFSAQQFPDLHSELNLSSLELGDSALYFCASSFRTGSGNTIYFGEGSWLTVV.

V usage is TRBV7-9 and J usage is TRBJ1-1, with a possible D match to TRBD1 (6 bases). V was shortened by 7 bases and J by 5 bases, with 23 bases between the two germline ends. The CDR3 totals 16 residues. The germline V gene encodes CDR1 SEHNR and CDR2 FQNEAQ (reference sequence). CDR3: CASIEYIGGGATEAFF. The CDR3 nucleotides read TGTGCCAGCATCGAATACATAGGAGGGGGGGCGACTGAAGCTTTCTTT.

The rearrangement uses TRBV11-2 and TRBJ1-2; possible D gene TRBD1, 5 bases. CDR1 and CDR2 (germline): SGHAT, FQNNGV. This CDR3 is 12 amino acids long. The germline V and J ends were trimmed by 1 base and 5 bases, with 5 bases remaining between them. This CDR3 reads CASSLGQYGYTF. The CDR3 coding sequence is TGTGCCAGCAGCTTAGGACAGTATGGCTACACCTTC.

This chain connects TRBV6-1 to TRBJ2-3; D remains ambiguous. The germline gives CDR1 MNHNS, CDR2 SASEGT. The V gene lost 8 bases and the J gene lost 2 bases, with 14 bases spanning the gap. This CDR3 is 14 amino acids long. DNA for the CDR3: TGTGCCAGCCCGCGGCGGTCCTTCACAGATACGCAGTATTTT. Translation: CASPRRSFTDTQYF.

V is TRBV4-1 and J is TRBJ1-6; weak D call: TRBD1 (5 bases). The CDR3 is made up of 18 amino acids. The germline V and J ends were trimmed by 2 bases and 9 bases, with 23 bases remaining between them. Germline CDR1 reads MGHRA; CDR2 reads YSYEKL. Here the CDR3 DNA reads TGCGCCAGCAGCCAAAGTGGAGGGGCGGGGGGAAGAGTTTCACCCCTCCACTTT. As protein: CASSQSGGAGGRVSPLHF.

The chain combines TRBV14 with TRBJ2-1; D is possibly TRBD1 (5 bases). The CDR3 totals 17 residues. Germline assignment: CDR1 SGHDN and CDR2 FVKESK. V gave up 5 bases and J gave up 1 base, with 18 bases separating them. This chain's CDR3 is CASSSRRGTKSYNEQFF. The CDR3 region has the DNA TGTGCCAGCAGCTCAAGAAGGGGAACTAAGTCCTACAATGAGCAGTTCTTC.

The chain is built from TRBV5-1 and TRBJ1-1; the D is unclear. The CDR3 sequence is 15 residues long. Germline V gene sequence: CDR1 SGHRS, CDR2 YFSETQ. Trimming removed 0 bases at V and 4 bases at J, with 13 bases between. CDR3 region: CASSLVPAAGTEAFF. In DNA form, the CDR3 reads TGCGCCAGCAGCTTGGTGCCCGCGGCGGGCACTGAAGCTTTCTTT. The full variable domain, completed using reference TRBV5-1 and TRBJ1-1, is KAGVTQTPRYLIKTRGQQVTLSCSPISGHRSVSWYQQTPGQGLQFLFEYFSETQRNKGNFPGRFSGRQFSNSRSEMNVSTLELGDSALYLCASSLVPAAGTEAFFGQGTRLTVV.

The gene calls are TRBV6-1 and TRBJ2-3; 8 nucleotides align to TRBD2. In germline, CDR1 is MNHNS, CDR2 SASEGT. CDR3 size: 16 residues. Germline trimming cut 2 bases from V and 5 bases from J; bases unmatched to any gene: 9. Written as DNA, the CDR3 is TGTGCCAGCAGTGAAACAGGACTAGCCCGAGGAGATACGCAGTATTTT. It specifies CASSETGLARGDTQYF.

The rearrangement uses TRBV5-1 and TRBJ2-5, with 11 bases that match TRBD1. V was clipped by 4 bases and J by 4 bases; unmatched bases: 6. The CDR3 covers 15 residues. Per the germline V gene, CDR1 is SGHRS and CDR2 is YFSETQ. This chain's CDR3 is CASSGQGALGETQYF. The DNA of the CDR3 is TGCGCCAGCAGCGGACAGGGGGCTTTAGGAGAGACCCAGTACTTC.

The genes are TRBV9 and TRBJ2-1; TRBD2 matches 9 bases. The CDR3 totals 16 residues. Per germline, CDR1 SGDLS and CDR2 YYNGEE. J lost 7 bases, V lost 0 bases, and 8 bases had no gene match. The CDR3 DNA reads TGTGCCAGCAGCGTAGGGGCGGGGGGGCTTGGGAATGAGCAGTTCTTC. It is translated as CASSVGAGGLGNEQFF.

The gene calls are TRBV7-3 and TRBJ1-1, with no clear D. Germline loops: CDR1 SGHTA, CDR2 FQGTGA. There are 14 residues in the CDR3. The V and J ends lost 5 bases and 5 bases respectively, with 15 bases between them. The CDR3 spells CASSPSRGSTEAFF. CDR3 DNA: TGTGCCAGCAGCCCGAGTAGAGGGTCTACTGAAGCTTTCTTT.

This chain joins TRBV30 and TRBJ2-7; D uncertain. The CDR3 sequence is 14 residues long. Germline CDR1 is GTSNPN and CDR2 is SVGIG (reference sequence). Trimming took off 0 bases at V and 0 bases at J, with 9 bases between the two ends. The CDR3 reads CAWSVDILSYEQYF. The CDR3 coding sequence is TGTGCCTGGAGTGTAGACATCCTCTCCTACGAGCAGTACTTC.

The chain combines TRBV7-9 with TRBJ2-6; 7 nucleotides match TRBD1. Germline V gene lookup returns CDR1 SEHNR and CDR2 FQNEAQ (reference sequence). The CDR3 consists of 18 residues. With V trimmed by 3 bases and J by 5 bases, 13 bases remained unmatched. For the CDR3, the DNA is TGTGCCAGCAGCTTTGGATGGCTAGGGGGCACTAGGGCCAACGTCCTGACTTTC. Its protein is CASSFGWLGGTRANVLTF.

This clone was seen once. The rearrangement links TRBV15 to TRBJ2-3; D might be TRBD2 (6 bases). Trimming removed 7 bases at V and 5 bases at J, with 13 bases between. CDR3 length equals 13 residues. The germline V gene encodes CDR1 LNHNV and CDR2 YYDKDF (reference sequence). The CDR3 is CATTTNGGDTQYF. Written as DNA, the CDR3 is TGTGCCACCACTACCAACGGGGGAGATACGCAGTATTTT.

J is TRBJ2-7 and V is TRBV4-2; weak D call: TRBD1 (5 bases). With 0 bases removed from V and 0 bases from J, the gap between germline ends came to 6 bases. Germline V gene sequence: CDR1 LGHNA, CDR2 YNFKEQ. CDR3 size: 14 residues. The CDR3 DNA follows: TGTGCCAGCAGCCAAGATAGGGGCTCCTACGAGCAGTACTTC. Its translation: CASSQDRGSYEQYF.

The rearrangement joins TRBV4-1 to TRBJ2-3, with a possible D match to TRBD2 (5 bases). V was shortened by 1 base and J by 4 bases, with 12 bases between the two germline ends. The CDR3 consists of 15 residues. Germline V gives CDR1 MGHRA, CDR2 YSYEKL. This chain's CDR3 is CASSQAPGNADTQYF. CDR3 DNA: TGCGCCAGCAGCCAAGCTCCCGGGAATGCAGATACGCAGTATTTT.

The chain uses TRBV7-3 and TRBJ2-1; perhaps TRBD1 as D (6 bases). V was trimmed by 5 bases and J by 3 bases, leaving 14 bases between them. The CDR3 extends over 15 amino acids. The germline CDR1 and CDR2 sequences are SGHTA and FQGTGA. For the CDR3, the DNA is TGTGCCAGCAGCCAGGACAGTATAATCTACAATGAGCAGTTCTTC. Translating it yields CASSQDSIIYNEQFF.

The V and J genes are TRBV11-1 and TRBJ2-1, with D maybe TRBD2 (5 bases). The CDR3 sequence is 15 residues long. Trimming took off 1 base at V and 3 bases at J, with 10 bases between the two ends. CDR1 and CDR2 (germline): SGHAT, FQDESV (reference sequence). In DNA, the CDR3 is TGTGCCAGCAGCTTAGGAGCGGACTTCTACAATGAGCAGTTCTTC. The encoded protein is CASSLGADFYNEQFF.

The chain carries TRBV6-5 and TRBJ1-1; D remains unclear. Between the trimmed V and J ends, which lost 7 bases and 2 bases, there was a span of 11 bases. The CDR3 extends over 13 amino acids. Germline V gene data show CDR1 as MNHEY and CDR2 as SVGAGI. The CDR3 spells CASTTVLNTEAFF. The CDR3 DNA reads as TGTGCCAGCACCACAGTATTAAACACTGAAGCTTTCTTT.

The chain links TRBV5-1 to TRBJ1-2, with D uncertain. Germline-derived CDR1 and CDR2 are SGHRS and YFSETQ. The CDR3 contains 13 residues. The V end lost 3 bases, the J end lost 4 bases, and 10 bases lay between the germline ends. The chain's CDR3 is CASSSEGGYGYTF. Written as DNA, the CDR3 is TGCGCCAGCAGCTCGGAGGGCGGCTATGGCTACACCTTC.

The chain couples TRBV6-1 to TRBJ1-5; D is possibly TRBD1 (5 bases). The CDR3 is made up of 15 amino acids. Trimming stripped 3 bases from V and 6 bases from J, with 15 bases between. CDR1 and CDR2 from the germline V gene are MNHNS and SASEGT. Written as DNA, the CDR3 is TGTGCCAGCAGTGAGCGTGCAAGGGGCTCTCAGCCCCAGCATTTT. Amino acid sequence: CASSERARGSQPQHF.

V gene TRBV4-1 combines with J gene TRBJ2-5; D is unresolved. The CDR3 length is 17 residues. CDR1 and CDR2 (germline): MGHRA, YSYEKL. The V end lost 3 bases, the J end lost 4 bases, and 21 bases lay between the germline ends. The CDR3 loop is CASSQPFLGRRSETQYF. The CDR3 nucleotides read TGCGCCAGCAGCCAGCCCTTCTTGGGCCGAAGGTCAGAGACCCAGTACTTC.